The clone carrying this T cell receptor (beta chain) was counted only a few times. Its antigen is undetermined. Deletions cut 2 bases from V and 3 bases from J, with 14 bases between. The germline V gene has CDR1 MNHEY and CDR2 SVGAGI. The CDR3 is 16 amino acids. The data belong to a study of CD8 T cells in ankylosing spondylitis. General study points: Eight highly homologous variants formed a TCR beta motif that appeared characteristic of ankylosing spondylitis blood. Disease-linked clones reportedly showed significant enrichment in matched ankylosing spondylitis synovial fluid.

TCR beta libraries were made by quantitative 5'-RACE with molecular barcodes. TCRdb reprocessed the 5' RACE reads via MiXCR and lists one record per CDR3 protein. The data show hundreds of thousands of distinct CDR3 sequences, 15% to 25% seen once. The source material was blood, either unsorted or a sorted T cell fraction (not recorded which). The TCR originated in a male donor with ankylosing spondylitis or in good health (not recorded which). This chain joins TRBV6-5 and TRBJ1-5, with D perhaps matching TRBD1 (6 bases). The CDR3 DNA sequence: TGTGCCAGCAGTTACGGAGGGGGGTCGTCCAATCAGCCCCAGCATTTT. Protein sequence: CASSYGGGSSNQPQHF.